This is a list of T cell receptor beta chains from one sample in a study of shared clonotypes between healthy human individuals. Data came from immunoSEQ multiplex PCR; TCRdb stores just in-frame clones and leaves some out. The data contain about 2 million clones, approximately 94% of them singletons. Sequencing input: naive CD8+ T cells sorted from blood. These receptors were collected from a man between 18 and 35 years old in good health. Both conserved end residues are part of each CDR3. Fields, in order: V gene, J gene, clone size, D gene, CDR3 DNA, CDR3 protein. D genes are given only for firm matches. For some rows the clone size is stated as once, few or many, or as a class when expanded; others skip it.

>TRBV4-1|TRBJ2-7|-|TRBD1
TGCGCCAGCAGCCAATACGAGGGGCAGGGGGCCTACGAGCAGTACTTC
CASSQYEGQGAYEQYF
>TRBV19|TRBJ2-1|-|TRBD2
TGTGCCAGTAGTACGGGGACTAGCGGGTCGGATGAGCAGTTCTTC
CASSTGTSGSDEQFF
>TRBV6-5|TRBJ2-1|-|TRBD2
TGTGCCAGCAGTTACCTCAATAGCGGGTTCGATGAGCAGTTCTTC
CASSYLNSGFDEQFF
>TRBV10-1|TRBJ2-7|once|-
TGCGCCAGCAGTGACTCCCGAGCGGAGCAGTACTTC
CASSDSRAEQYF
>TRBV4-1|TRBJ2-7|-|-
TGCGCCAGCAGCCAAGATAATGGGGCCGAGCAGGCAATGCTCTACGAGCAGTACTTC
CASSQDNGAEQAMLYEQYF
>TRBV2|TRBJ2-5|-|TRBD2
TGTGCCAGCAGTCGGTTGACGGGAGGACAAGAGACCCAGTACTTC
CASSRLTGGQETQYF
>TRBV9|TRBJ2-1|-|-
TGTGCCAGCAGCGTAGATGGGGGAGGACACAATGAGCAGTTCTTC
CASSVDGGGHNEQFF
>TRBV25-1|TRBJ1-1|once|-
TGTGCCAGCAGGCCGGAACCCGGACGGGGTCACACTGAAGCTTTCTTT
CASRPEPGRGHTEAFF
>TRBV27|TRBJ1-2|-|-
TGTGCCAGCAGTCCAGTAGTTGGGGCCTATGGCTACACCTTC
CASSPVVGAYGYTF
>TRBV7-9|TRBJ2-7|-|-
TGTGCCAGCAGCTTAACGACCCTCAACGAGCAGTACTTC
CASSLTTLNEQYF
>TRBV4-3|TRBJ2-4|-|TRBD2
TGCGCCAGCAGCCAAGAACTAGCGGGAGGGGCGCAGTACTTC
CASSQELAGGAQYF
>TRBV5-4|TRBJ2-7|once|-
TGTGCCAGCAGCTTGGTACCCTCCTACGAGCAGTACTTC
CASSLVPSYEQYF
>TRBV27|TRBJ2-7|-|TRBD2
TGTGCCAGCAGTTTCCGGGGGGGTACTTACGAGCAGTACTTC
CASSFRGGTYEQYF
>TRBV6-5|TRBJ2-1|few|-
TGTGCCAGCAGTTATAGTCCTGAATACAATGAGCAGTTCTTC
CASSYSPEYNEQFF
>TRBV7-2|TRBJ1-2|-|-
TGTGCCAGCAGCTTAGCGCTGGCAGGGAGTGGCTACACCTTC
CASSLALAGSGYTF
>TRBV27|TRBJ2-1|-|-
TGTGCCAGCAGTCCAGAACATAACAATGAGCAGTTCTTC
CASSPEHNNEQFF
>TRBV7-6|TRBJ2-7|-|-
TGTGCCAGCAGCTTAGCCGGGACACCCCCCGGGGAGCAGTACTTC
CASSLAGTPPGEQYF
>TRBV13|TRBJ2-5|-|-
TGTGCCAGCAGCTTACGACAGCTCCAAGAGACCCAGTACTTC
CASSLRQLQETQYF
>TRBV5-6|TRBJ2-3|-|-
TGTGCCAGCAGCTTGGCCACAGGGTGGGCAGATACGCAGTATTTT
CASSLATGWADTQYF
>TRBV29-1|TRBJ2-2|-|-
TGCAGCGTTATGCTTACCCGAGGAGGCACCGGGGAGCTGTTTTTT
CSVMLTRGGTGELFF
>TRBV6-6|TRBJ2-2|-|TRBD2
TGTGCCAGCAGTTACTGGGCTAGCGGGAACACCGGGGAGCTGTTTTTT
CASSYWASGNTGELFF
>TRBV27|TRBJ2-1|-|-
TGTGCCAGCAGTTTACCTACCGGGAGTCCAGTCAATGAGCAGTTCTTC
CASSLPTGSPVNEQFF
>TRBV19|TRBJ1-3|-|-
TGTGCCAGTAGCTCGACGGGCTCTGGAAACACCATATATTTT
CASSSTGSGNTIYF
>TRBV7-8|TRBJ2-5|-|-
TGTGCCAGCAGCTTAGGCCGTCTGGAGACCCAGTACTTC
CASSLGRLETQYF
>TRBV2|TRBJ2-7|-|TRBD2
TGTGCCAGCAGGTATAGCGGGCAGGGCCTCTACGAGCAGTACTTC
CASRYSGQGLYEQYF
>TRBV27|TRBJ2-5|-|-
TGTGCCAGCAGTGAAACCCTACTAGCAGGGATGGAGACCCAGTACTTC
CASSETLLAGMETQYF
>TRBV15|TRBJ2-7|-|-
TGTGCCACCAGCCAGGGAGACTACGAGCAGTACTTC
CATSQGDYEQYF
>TRBV29-1|TRBJ1-2|-|TRBD1
TGCAGCGCATATTCCACAGGGGGCGTCTATGGCTACACCTTC
CSAYSTGGVYGYTF
>TRBV10-3|TRBJ1-1|-|-
TGTGCCATCAGGGAAGAACAGGGAGGGAACACTGAAGCTTTCTTT
CAIREEQGGNTEAFF
>TRBV7-9|TRBJ1-3|-|-
TGTGCCAGCAGTCCCAGGGAGTCTGGAAACACCATATATTTT
CASSPRESGNTIYF
>TRBV7-9|TRBJ1-4|-|TRBD1
TGTGCCAGCAGCTCTCCGACAGGGGTCGGCGAAAAACTGTTTTTT
CASSSPTGVGEKLFF
>TRBV5-6|TRBJ1-1|-|-
TGTGCCAGCAGCTTGGTACGCATGAACACTGAAGCTTTCTTT
CASSLVRMNTEAFF
>TRBV30|TRBJ2-3|-|-
TGTGCCTGGAGTGGGGCAGGGCTCACAGATACGCAGTATTTT
CAWSGAGLTDTQYF
>TRBV11-2|TRBJ2-3|-|-
TGTGCCAGCAGCTCCAGCGCAAGCTGGGGGAGAGATACGCAGTATTTT
CASSSSASWGRDTQYF
>TRBV5-1|TRBJ2-1|-|TRBD2
TGCGCCAGCAGCTTAACCGGGACTACGAGCTCCTACAATGAGCAGTTCTTC
CASSLTGTTSSYNEQFF